A selection of T cell receptor beta chains follows, all from one sample in a study of T cell responses to AZD1222 COVID-19 vaccine. Assay used: immunoSEQ multiplex PCR; TCRdb lists only in-frame clones, some missing. Of 77,000 or so clones listed, around 89% are singletons. Here the sequenced sample was peripheral blood, taken on day 0 of AZD1222 vaccination. The receptor set was obtained from an adult in good health. The CDR3 runs from the conserved cysteine through the conserved F or W. Each record gives: CDR3 protein, CDR3 DNA, J gene, D gene, V gene, clone size. A D gene is named only where the DNA matches it firmly. The size of a clone is reported for some rows only, either as once, few or many, or as a class for expanded clones.

CDR3aa: CASSFLGGLGETQYF
CDR3nt: TGTGCCAGCAGTTTCCTCGGGGGGCTAGGGGAGACCCAGTACTTC
j_gene: TRBJ2-5
d_gene: -
v_gene: TRBV27
abundance: -

CDR3aa: CAWRSLGALNSPLHF
CDR3nt: TGTGCCTGGAGATCCCTGGGGGCGCTTAATTCACCCCTCCACTTT
j_gene: TRBJ1-6
d_gene: -
v_gene: TRBV30
abundance: -

CDR3aa: CASSQERGGSTDTQYF
CDR3nt: TGTGCCAGCAGCCAAGAGCGGGGGGGGAGCACAGATACGCAGTATTTT
j_gene: TRBJ2-3
d_gene: TRBD2
v_gene: TRBV4-2
abundance: -

CDR3aa: CACGGQGGRQPQHF
CDR3nt: TGTGCCTGCGGGGGACAGGGTGGGCGTCAGCCCCAGCATTTT
j_gene: TRBJ1-5
d_gene: TRBD1
v_gene: TRBV30
abundance: -

CDR3aa: CASSIWGQPQHF
CDR3nt: TGTGCCAGTAGTATATGGGGTCAGCCCCAGCATTTT
j_gene: TRBJ1-5
d_gene: -
v_gene: TRBV19
abundance: -

CDR3aa: CASRSLNYGYTF
CDR3nt: TGTGCCAGCAGGTCTCTAAACTATGGCTACACCTTC
j_gene: TRBJ1-2
d_gene: -
v_gene: TRBV2
abundance: -

CDR3aa: CASSFGGPDGETQYF
CDR3nt: TGTGCCAGCAGCTTTGGGGGCCCGGATGGGGAGACCCAGTACTTC
j_gene: TRBJ2-5
d_gene: -
v_gene: TRBV7-9
abundance: -

CDR3aa: CASSLGLRTDNSPLHF
CDR3nt: TGTGCCAGCAGCTTAGGATTGAGGACAGACAATTCACCCCTCCACTTT
j_gene: TRBJ1-6
d_gene: -
v_gene: TRBV7-8
abundance: -

CDR3aa: CASSYGDTEAFF
CDR3nt: TGTGCCAGCAGTTACGGGGACACTGAAGCTTTCTTT
j_gene: TRBJ1-1
d_gene: -
v_gene: TRBV6-2/TRBV6-3
abundance: -

CDR3aa: CASSLGVAEAFF
CDR3nt: TGTGCCAGCAGTTTGGGGGTGGCTGAAGCTTTCTTT
j_gene: TRBJ1-1
d_gene: -
v_gene: TRBV28
abundance: -

CDR3aa: CASTNYPPTGDWDQPQHF
CDR3nt: TGTGCCAGCACCAACTATCCCCCGACAGGGGACTGGGATCAGCCCCAGCATTTT
j_gene: TRBJ1-5
d_gene: TRBD1
v_gene: TRBV27
abundance: -

CDR3aa: CASRLQGGQPQHF
CDR3nt: TGTGCCAGCAGGCTACAGGGGGGTCAGCCCCAGCATTTT
j_gene: TRBJ1-5
d_gene: TRBD1
v_gene: TRBV28
abundance: once

CDR3aa: CASSPLSQWDYNEQFF
CDR3nt: TGTGCCAGCAGCCCCCTTTCCCAGTGGGACTACAATGAGCAGTTCTTC
j_gene: TRBJ2-1
d_gene: -
v_gene: TRBV5-6
abundance: once

CDR3aa: CASSPGTQLGTF
CDR3nt: TGTGCCAGCAGCCCCGGGACACAGCTCGGCACCTTC
j_gene: TRBJ1-2
d_gene: -
v_gene: TRBV7-2
abundance: -

CDR3aa: CASSRTVQETQYF
CDR3nt: TGTGCCAGCAGTCGGACAGTACAAGAGACCCAGTACTTC
j_gene: TRBJ2-5
d_gene: -
v_gene: TRBV7-9
abundance: -

CDR3aa: CASSSTGTGDSPLHF
CDR3nt: TGTGCCAGCAGCTCTACAGGGACGGGGGATTCACCCCTCCACTTT
j_gene: TRBJ1-6
d_gene: -
v_gene: TRBV7-3
abundance: -

CDR3aa: CASSLVVGHSLTDTQYF
CDR3nt: TGTGCTAGCAGCTTAGTAGTGGGTCACAGTCTCACAGATACGCAGTATTTT
j_gene: TRBJ2-3
d_gene: -
v_gene: TRBV7-7
abundance: -

CDR3aa: CAVGTGRSPLHF
CDR3nt: TGTGCCGTTGGGACAGGGCGGTCACCCCTCCACTTT
j_gene: TRBJ1-6
d_gene: TRBD1
v_gene: TRBV19
abundance: -

CDR3aa: CASSPDRTTEAFF
CDR3nt: TGTGCCAGCAGTCCTGACAGGACGACTGAAGCTTTCTTT
j_gene: TRBJ1-1
d_gene: -
v_gene: TRBV12-3/TRBV12-4
abundance: -

CDR3aa: CASMGRMNTEAFF
CDR3nt: TGTGCCAGCATGGGCAGGATGAACACTGAAGCTTTCTTT
j_gene: TRBJ1-1
d_gene: -
v_gene: TRBV27
abundance: -

CDR3aa: CASSRSDTYEQYF
CDR3nt: TGTGCCAGCAGCCGAAGCGATACCTACGAGCAGTACTTC
j_gene: TRBJ2-7
d_gene: -
v_gene: TRBV11-3
abundance: once

CDR3aa: CASSGFETEAFF
CDR3nt: TGTGCCAGCAGTGGCTTTGAGACTGAAGCTTTCTTT
j_gene: TRBJ1-1
d_gene: -
v_gene: TRBV7-9
abundance: -

CDR3aa: CASSQDDPSGAGTQYF
CDR3nt: TGTGCCAGCAGCCAAGATGACCCTAGCGGTGCGGGTACGCAGTATTTT
j_gene: TRBJ2-3
d_gene: TRBD2
v_gene: TRBV14
abundance: -

CDR3aa: CASSPDRARGQPQHF
CDR3nt: TGTGCCAGCAGTCCAGACAGGGCAAGAGGTCAGCCCCAGCATTTT
j_gene: TRBJ1-5
d_gene: TRBD1
v_gene: TRBV27
abundance: -

CDR3aa: CASSLGDTEAFF
CDR3nt: TGTGCCAGCAGCTTAGGGGACACTGAAGCTTTCTTT
j_gene: TRBJ1-1
d_gene: -
v_gene: TRBV5-4
abundance: -

CDR3aa: CASSKSSGTHNEQFF
CDR3nt: TGTGCCAGCAGCAAAAGTTCCGGGACTCACAATGAGCAGTTCTTC
j_gene: TRBJ2-1
d_gene: -
v_gene: TRBV5-8
abundance: -